This T cell receptor beta chain was captured by sequencing in a study of blood T cell repertoires in COVID-19 (dated by TCRdb to the early 2020s). For context, the study as a whole: Collaborator samples came from the United States, Italy and Spain and covered acute and convalescent phases of COVID-19. The prospective study material was composed of cDNA or gDNA derived from T cells, B-cell-depleted T cells, or PBMCs. Deeply sampled blood TCRbeta repertoires from subjects exposed to, actively infected with, or recovered from COVID-19 were included in the dataset. Samples came from the ongoing ImmuneRACE study (first 160 participants) plus 1,254 subjects from 6 global collaborators. The repertoires were released in a freely available public database intended as a resource for research on the immune response to SARS-CoV-2. HLA class I and class II types, where available, came from metadata supplied by the sample provider rather than from assay-based typing. A de-identified subject ID, COVID-19 status, age in years and sex were almost always included in the sample metadata.

CDR1 and CDR2 (SGHAT, FQNNGV) derive from the germline V gene. Inclusive of the bounding cysteine and phenylalanine, the CDR3 is 16 residues long. CDR3 DNA only is kept here, 48 bases in frame from base 1. Unmatched junction bases come to 6, with V trimmed by 2 bases and J by 4 bases. TCRbeta CDR3 regions were amplified from genomic DNA by means of the immunoSEQ Assay, a bias-controlled multiplex PCR. Per the authors' processing: Nucleated cell counts per sample were estimated from amplification of reference gene primers within the assay. To quantify the absolute abundance of each unique TCRbeta CDR3 rearrangement, sequence reads were collapsed and filtered. For each sample, productive Simpson clonality was calculated by taking the square root of Simpson's diversity index across productive rearrangements. Sourced from immuneACCESS, this table was stored by TCRdb with only in-frame sequences that have V and J called. A share of the clones is absent; for the studies checked, an unresolved V gene accounts for under half, and the remainder has no known explanation. From that table come the V and J calls and clone size; the DNA was used to work out D and trimming. The sample has over 80,000 clones on record, roughly 90% of them singletons. Approximately 1.3% of the sample comes from the top ten.

Results and caveats for the whole study, not just this receptor: Clinical and demographic metadata were provided uncurated, with the amount varying by source and participant.

Worth noting for this clone: Its recognized antigen is unknown. No qualities accompany the bases; no much larger clone lies one base away.

Whole blood was collected in K2EDTA tubes by collaborating institutions according to the institutions' own protocols. Collaborator samples were shipped for TCRbeta analysis as frozen whole blood, isolated PBMCs, or DNA extracted from either sample type. The chain joins TRBV11-2 to TRBJ1-3; 9 of the junction bases match TRBD1. Specimen: peripheral blood. This receptor was identified in an elderly man with active or convalescent COVID-19. The CDR3 corresponds to CASSLRGQGPGNTIYF. The bases are TGTGCCAGCAGCTTAAGGGGACAGGGTCCCGGAAACACCATATATTTT.